Included here is one T cell receptor (beta chain) sequence, with context. This clone was picked up a small number of times. Its antigen specificity is not known. Base qualities are not at hand, and no much larger clone is one base apart. At diagnosis, peripheral blood, uninvolved tumor-adjacent lung and tumor were collected and stored as a combination of fresh-frozen and FFPE material. The immunoSEQ Assay was used to sequence TCR beta CDR3 regions from DNA. On the authors' methods: To compute T cell density, TCR beta template counts were normalized to usable DNA, which was estimated by amplifying housekeeping genes. Using the preseqR package, richness was estimated by extrapolating to 120,000 templates for tissue samples and 400,000 templates for PBMC samples. Clonality was calculated as one minus Pielou's evenness. To identify tissue-enriched TCRs, differential abundance testing was run on productive amino-acid clonotypes with a minimum total count of 5 and an alpha of 0.1. The Jaccard Index and the Morisita Overlap Index were used to measure repertoire overlap between compartments. GLIPH grouped TCR beta CDR3s together with public tetramer-defined viral CDR3s, and a viral motif had to include at least three viral sequences and show V-gene enrichment. TCRdb provides this immuneACCESS table in a form limited to in-frame rearrangements. Some clones are lacking; in checked studies, under half of them reflect an unresolved V gene, and why the rest are absent is not known. V, J and clone size were drawn from that table, and D and trimming were deduced from the DNA. The sample profile shows fewer than 15,000 clones; 28% of them were found once. In total, the top ten clones hold 7.2% of the sample.

This sample is part of a study of T cells in localized non-small cell lung cancer (dated by TCRdb to about 2020). Describing the broader study: T cell repertoires of 236 early-stage NSCLC patients were analyzed, with tumors being compared against uninvolved tumor-adjacent lungs. The cohort was made up of approximately 250 treatment-naive NSCLC patients whose localized lung tumors had been resected. The mean age of the NSCLC patients was roughly 70 years, with 120 to 150 men and 95 to 110 women. Study-wide conclusions, independent of this receptor: Uninvolved tumor-adjacent lung showed the highest T cell clonality, higher than tumor, which suggests more focused antigenic responses in the uninvolved tumor-adjacent lung. Because the study design was exploratory, TCR variables were selected using unadjusted p-values without false-discovery rate correction. Higher T cell density in blood was associated with longer overall survival, whereas higher clonality in adjacent lung was associated with shorter survival. Because multi-region sequencing of the tumors was not done, intratumor heterogeneity could not be ruled out. Of the top 100 tumor clones, a median of roughly 56 were detected in paired uninvolved adjacent lung; roughly 29 were also among that lung's top 100.

The CDR3 spans 15 residues, from the cysteine through the phenylalanine. The sequence is cut down to CDR3 DNA, 45 bases in frame from base 1. V is reduced by 2 bases and J by 0 bases, leaving a spacing of 10 bases between them. CDR1 and CDR2 were assigned from the germline V gene as MNHGY and SAAAGT. This sequence uses TRBV6-8 and TRBJ1-1; a tentative D call is TRBD1 (6 bases match). Source: lung tumor tissue, taken before any cancer treatment. The receptor comes from a female donor aged 60 or older with stage I lung adenocarcinoma. In nucleotides, the sequence is TGTGCCAGCAGTTACGGGGCAGGGGTGAACACTGAAGCTTTCTTT. Translated, this is CASSYGAGVNTEAFF.